Shown below are 32 T cell receptor beta chains from a single sample sequenced in a study of control samples from healthy donors and cancer patients. Profiling relied on immunoSEQ multiplex PCR, and the TCRdb table lists in-frame clones only, not all of them. The data hold some 150,000 clones, with more than 80% observed a single time. Sequencing was carried out using blood. All receptors derive from a man younger than 35 in good health.

The rearrangement uses TRBV6-6 and TRBJ1-1; tentatively, D is TRBD1 (5 bases). The V and J ends lost 7 bases and 1 base respectively, with 13 bases between them. From germline, CDR1 is MNHNY and CDR2 SVGAGI (reference sequence). CDR3 length equals 14 residues. The chain's CDR3 is CASKRIGENTEAFF. CDR3 nucleotides: TGTGCCAGCAAAAGAATAGGGGAGAACACTGAAGCTTTCTTT.

The gene calls are TRBV7-8 and TRBJ2-3; 11 bases line up with TRBD2. Looked up from germline, CDR1 is SGHVS and CDR2 is FQNEAQ. The CDR3 extends over 15 amino acids. V gave up 3 bases and J gave up 4 bases; unmatched junction bases: 3. The CDR3 here is CASSFLAGGSDTQYF. CDR3 coding DNA: TGTGCCAGCAGCTTTCTAGCGGGGGGTTCAGATACGCAGTATTTT.

DNA of the CDR3: TGTGCCAGCAGATCCGGAGGGGAACAAGAGACCCAGTACTTC. Residues: CASRSGGEQETQYF. This chain joins TRBV28 and TRBJ2-5, with D maybe TRBD2 (6 bases). Germline values: CDR1 MDHEN, CDR2 SYDVKM. This CDR3 has 14 residues. V lost 6 bases and J 2 bases, leaving 13 bases between the germline ends.

In its sample, this clone was seen once. This sequence joins TRBV18 and TRBJ1-2; 9 bases line up with TRBD1. V shed 2 bases and J 4 bases; nucleotides not matched to a gene: 8. Germline V gene lookup returns CDR1 KGHSH and CDR2 LQKENI. The CDR3 is made up of 16 amino acids. The DNA for the CDR3 is TGTGCCAGCTCACCATCTGGGACAGGGCCTTCCTATGGCTACACCTTC. Protein product: CASSPSGTGPSYGYTF. The entire variable domain, with the rest obtained from reference TRBV18 and TRBJ1-2, is as follows: NAGVMQNPRHLVRRRGQEARLRCSPMKGHSHVYWYRQLPEEGLKFMVYLQKENIIDESGMPKERFSAEFPKEGPSILRIQQVVRGDSAAYFCASSPSGTGPSYGYTFGSGTRLTVV.

The V and J genes are TRBV19 and TRBJ1-1, with D uncertain. The CDR3 length is 12 residues. Germline CDR1 and CDR2: LNHDA and SQIVND (reference sequence). Trimming shortened V by 10 bases and J by 3 bases, and 12 bases separated the two germline ends. The chain's CDR3 is CATAALDTEAFF. CDR3 coding DNA: TGTGCCACTGCGGCCCTGGACACTGAAGCTTTCTTT.

The chain links TRBV7-7 to TRBJ2-7; 9 bases match TRBD1. The junction had 5 bases not matched to a gene; V was cut back by 5 bases and J by 0 bases. The CDR3 is 15 amino acids. The germline V gene has CDR1 SSHAT and CDR2 FNYEAQ (reference sequence). The CDR3 is CASSPDRGSSYEQYF. As DNA, the CDR3 is TGTGCCAGCAGCCCGGACAGGGGAAGCTCCTACGAGCAGTACTTC.

The rearrangement links TRBV7-8 to TRBJ2-6; D gene unclear. The V and J ends lost 5 bases and 3 bases respectively, with 8 bases between them. CDR3 length: 14 amino acids. CDR1 and CDR2 (germline): SGHVS, FQNEAQ. DNA for the CDR3: TGTGCCAGCAGCATAAGTTATGGGGCCAACGTCCTGACTTTC. Its translation: CASSISYGANVLTF.

The chain uses TRBV13 and TRBJ1-1, with unresolved D. Looked up from germline, CDR1 is PRHDT and CDR2 is FYEKMQ (reference sequence). CDR3 length equals 16 residues. V was pared by 0 bases and J by 6 bases, with 17 bases between. This CDR3 is CASSLGRYQQYAEAFF. Here the CDR3 DNA reads TGTGCCAGCAGCTTAGGCCGGTACCAACAGTACGCTGAAGCTTTCTTT.

This chain links TRBV12-3 or TRBV12-4 with TRBJ2-5, with D maybe TRBD1 (6 bases). This CDR3 has 13 residues. Trimming left V 6 bases short and J 3 bases short, with 11 bases between. This chain's CDR3 is CASSRGQKETQYF. The CDR3 DNA sequence: TGTGCCAGCAGCCGTGGACAGAAAGAGACCCAGTACTTC.

This clone was counted only a few times. This rearrangement joins TRBV2 to TRBJ2-1; 10 nucleotides align to TRBD2. Trimming cost V 8 bases and J 5 bases; bases outside gene matches: 6. Germline CDR1 and CDR2: SNHLY and FYNNEI. This CDR3 has 14 amino acids. For the CDR3, the DNA is TGTGCCAGCGGTAGTACTAGCGGGGACAATGAGCAGTTCTTC. Encoded protein: CASGSTSGDNEQFF.

This clone was counted once. The rearrangement joins TRBV5-1 to TRBJ1-1, with TRBD1 matching 9 bases. V gave up 0 bases and J gave up 0 bases; unmatched junction bases: 0. Germline V gives CDR1 SGHRS, CDR2 YFSETQ. The CDR3 has 15 amino acids. DNA of the CDR3: TGCGCCAGCAGCTTGGGGGACAGGGTGAACACTGAAGCTTTCTTT. Its translation: CASSLGDRVNTEAFF.

This chain uses TRBV5-7 with TRBJ2-7, with 9 positions matching TRBD1. TRBV5-7 is labeled an ORF, and its function is uncertain. V lost 5 bases, J lost 6 bases, and 15 bases stayed unmatched. CDR3 length: 16 residues. The CDR3 bases are TGTGCCAGCAGGCGAATCCGGGACAGGGTTCCGCTCGAGCAGTACTTC. Protein sequence: CASRRIRDRVPLEQYF.

The V call is TRBV29-1, the J call TRBJ1-1; possible D gene TRBD1, 6 bases. CDR3 size: 13 residues. V lost 5 bases and J 6 bases, leaving 16 bases between the germline ends. CDR1 is SQVTM, CDR2 ANQGSEA, per germline. CDR3: CSVQGGGRAEAFF. The CDR3, as DNA: TGCAGCGTTCAAGGGGGGGGAAGGGCTGAAGCTTTCTTT.

This clone was detected once. The chain is built from TRBV25-1 and TRBJ2-3; 8 bases are a match to TRBD1. This CDR3 spans 16 amino acids. J gave up 2 bases and V 5 bases, and 9 bases lay outside the gene matches. Germline CDR1 and CDR2: MGHDK and SYGVNS. Written as DNA, the CDR3 is TGTGCCAGCAGTTCCCCGGGACAGGAAATCACAGATACGCAGTATTTT. Encoded protein: CASSSPGQEITDTQYF. Combining the CDR3 with reference TRBV25-1 and TRBJ2-3 gives the whole variable domain EADIYQTPRYLVIGTGKKITLECSQTMGHDKMYWYQQDPGMELHLIHYSYGVNSTEKGDLSSESTVSRIRTEHFPLTLESARPSHTSQYLCASSSPGQEITDTQYFGPGTRLTVL.

The rearrangement uses TRBV7-9 and TRBJ2-1; 8 bases align to TRBD1. J lost 6 bases, V lost 4 bases, and 5 bases had no gene match. CDR1 and CDR2 (germline): SEHNR, FQNEAQ (reference sequence). This CDR3 has 14 amino acids. DNA of the CDR3: TGTGCCAGCAGCTGGCAGGGGGCAGGCAATGAGCAGTTCTTC. Protein: CASSWQGAGNEQFF.

This clone was seen repeatedly, ten times or more. The chain couples TRBV6-5 to TRBJ1-5, with a tentative D call TRBD1 (6 bases). Germline V gives CDR1 MNHEY, CDR2 SVGAGI. The CDR3 runs 12 residues. The V end was cut by 4 bases, the J end by 7 bases, with 8 bases between. The CDR3 region has the DNA TGTGCCAGCAGTTTAAGGGGGCAGCCCCAGCATTTT. It encodes CASSLRGQPQHF.

The CDR3 nucleotides read TGCAGCGTTGCGTCCGAGCTGAACACTGAAGCTTTCTTT. Amino acid sequence: CSVASELNTEAFF. V is TRBV29-1 and J is TRBJ1-1; D remains ambiguous. V shed 4 bases and J shed 0 bases, with 9 bases lying between them. This CDR3 has 13 amino acids. The V gene's germline CDR1 is SQVTM and CDR2 ANQGSEA.

The V gene is TRBV4-1, the J gene TRBJ1-3; D is ambiguous. The ends were cut back, 0 bases at V and 0 bases at J, with 12 bases in the middle. The CDR3 contains 17 residues. Germline values: CDR1 MGHRA, CDR2 YSYEKL. The CDR3 bases are TGCGCCAGCAGCCAAGATAGGTGGCGGCTCTCTGGAAACACCATATATTTT. This translates into CASSQDRWRLSGNTIYF.

This clone was counted only a few times. The V gene is TRBV7-9, the J gene TRBJ2-7, with D perhaps TRBD2 (5 bases). V lost 3 bases, J lost 1 base, and 16 bases lay in between. The CDR3 runs 16 residues. Germline CDR1 SEHNR, CDR2 FQNEAQ (reference sequence). The CDR3 DNA follows: TGTGCCAGCAGCTTCGAGCCGGGATCAGGATCCTACGAGCAGTACTTC. As protein: CASSFEPGSGSYEQYF.

The V and J genes are TRBV28 and TRBJ1-1; weak D call: TRBD1 (6 bases). Germline CDR1 is MDHEN and CDR2 is SYDVKM. The CDR3 consists of 14 residues. With 2 bases removed from V and 6 bases from J, the gap between germline ends came to 13 bases. In DNA form, the CDR3 reads TGTGCCAGCAGTTTAAGGGGGGCTAGGGCTGAAGCTTTCTTT. Protein product: CASSLRGARAEAFF.

V and J are TRBV3-1 (or the pseudogene TRBV3-2) and TRBJ2-5; a possible D gene is TRBD1 (5 bases). Trimming removed 1 base from V and 5 bases from J, with 14 bases in between. Germline-derived CDR1 and CDR2 are LGHDT and YNNKEL (reference sequence). The CDR3 runs 15 residues. The CDR3 DNA reads TGTGCCAGCAGCCAAGTTGACTTCTGGGGCGAGACCCAGTACTTC. Translated, it gives CASSQVDFWGETQYF.

The genes are TRBV6-1 and TRBJ2-3; 7 nucleotides agree with TRBD1. The CDR3 contains 16 residues. The J segment lost 4 bases and the V segment lost 2 bases, leaving 9 bases of the junction unmatched. Per germline, CDR1 MNHNS and CDR2 SASEGT. The CDR3: CASSESGRGNADTQYF. DNA for the CDR3: TGTGCCAGCAGTGAAAGCGGCAGGGGGAACGCAGATACGCAGTATTTT.

The CDR3 loop reads CASSQDLLVLNTGELFF. The CDR3 nucleotides read TGCGCCAGCAGCCAAGACCTTCTGGTTTTGAACACCGGGGAGCTGTTTTTT. This chain uses TRBV4-1 with TRBJ2-2; D remains ambiguous. The CDR3 loop spans 17 amino acids. Trimming shortened V by 0 bases and J by 1 base, and 12 bases separated the two germline ends. Per germline, CDR1 MGHRA and CDR2 YSYEKL.

The rearrangement joins TRBV4-1 to TRBJ1-4; D remains ambiguous. Germline V gene lookup returns CDR1 MGHRA and CDR2 YSYEKL. V lost 1 base and J lost 4, with 10 bases in between. The CDR3 sequence is 15 residues long. This CDR3 is CASSQVGDINEKLFF. CDR3 sequence (DNA): TGCGCCAGCAGCCAAGTCGGGGATATTAATGAAAAACTGTTTTTT.

V usage is TRBV7-9 and J usage is TRBJ2-7, with D perhaps matching TRBD1 or TRBD2 (6 bases each). The CDR3 is 16 amino acids. The germline V gene encodes CDR1 SEHNR and CDR2 FQNEAQ (reference sequence). V was pared by 6 bases and J by 3 bases, with 21 bases between. The CDR3 reads CASRFGGPEIFYEQYF. The DNA for the CDR3 is TGTGCCAGCAGGTTCGGGGGCCCTGAAATATTCTACGAGCAGTACTTC.

V gene TRBV27 combines with J gene TRBJ2-7; D is ambiguous. The germline V gene has CDR1 MNHEY and CDR2 SMNVEV (reference sequence). The CDR3 runs 15 residues. Trimming shortened V by 6 bases and J by 2 bases, and 17 bases separated the two germline ends. In nucleotides, the CDR3 is TGTGCCAGCAGCGTTGGACCAAAATTAACCTACGAGCAGTACTTC. Encoded protein: CASSVGPKLTYEQYF.

V is TRBV7-2 and J is TRBJ2-5, with TRBD2 matching 9 bases. V dropped 4 bases and J dropped 0; count of bases not matched to a gene: 9. CDR3 length equals 17 residues. Per germline, CDR1 SGHTA and CDR2 FQGNSA. The CDR3 reads CASSSTERGVNQETQYF. The CDR3 DNA reads as TGTGCCAGCAGCTCCACCGAGCGGGGGGTCAACCAAGAGACCCAGTACTTC. The full variable domain, its missing parts supplied by reference TRBV7-2 and TRBJ2-5, is GAGVSQSPSNKVTEKGKDVELRCDPISGHTALYWYRQSLGQGLEFLIYFQGNSAPDKSGLPSDRFSAERTGGSVSTLTIQRTQQEDSAVYLCASSSTERGVNQETQYFGPGTRLLVL.

The V call is TRBV2, the J call TRBJ2-7; 8 bases are a match to TRBD1. J gave up 6 bases and V 8 bases, and 6 bases lay outside the gene matches. The CDR3 length is 12 residues. In germline, CDR1 is SNHLY, CDR2 FYNNEI. The DNA of the CDR3 is TGTGCCAGCTCCGACAGGGGACCCGAGCAGTACTTC. This codes for CASSDRGPEQYF.

The chain employs TRBV6-2 or TRBV6-3 and TRBJ1-1; the match to TRBD1 covers 8 bases. The CDR3 loop spans 15 amino acids. Germline V gene sequence: CDR1 MNHEY, CDR2 SVGEGT. Trimming cost V 0 bases and J 3 bases; bases outside gene matches: 3. CDR3 nucleotide sequence: TGTGCCAGCAGTTACTCGAGACAGGGGTACACTGAAGCTTTCTTT. This translates into CASSYSRQGYTEAFF.

The chain recombines TRBV5-8 with TRBJ2-3; D ambiguous. Germline V gene data show CDR1 as SGHTS and CDR2 as YDEGEE. The CDR3 contains 16 residues. With 0 bases removed from V and 0 bases from J, the gap between germline ends came to 11 bases. This chain's CDR3 is CASSLDLGPSTDTQYF. CDR3 DNA: TGTGCCAGCAGCTTGGATCTGGGCCCCAGCACAGATACGCAGTATTTT.

The chain joins TRBV10-3 to TRBJ2-7; 10 bases fit TRBD1. CDR1 ENHRY and CDR2 SYGVKD come from the germline V gene. With V trimmed by 3 bases and J by 1 base, 6 bases remained unmatched. CDR3 length equals 16 residues. For the CDR3, the DNA is TGTGCCATCAGTGACACGGACAGGGGGGCTTCCTACGAGCAGTACTTC. Its translation is CAISDTDRGASYEQYF.

This chain links TRBV6-5 with TRBJ1-2; TRBD1 might be the D (5 bases). Trimming cost V 6 bases and J 0 bases, with 8 bases left between them. Germline CDR1 is MNHEY and CDR2 is SVGAGI. The CDR3 contains 13 residues. CDR3 loop: CASRATANYGYTF. Written as DNA, the CDR3 is TGTGCCAGCAGAGCGACAGCTAACTATGGCTACACCTTC.